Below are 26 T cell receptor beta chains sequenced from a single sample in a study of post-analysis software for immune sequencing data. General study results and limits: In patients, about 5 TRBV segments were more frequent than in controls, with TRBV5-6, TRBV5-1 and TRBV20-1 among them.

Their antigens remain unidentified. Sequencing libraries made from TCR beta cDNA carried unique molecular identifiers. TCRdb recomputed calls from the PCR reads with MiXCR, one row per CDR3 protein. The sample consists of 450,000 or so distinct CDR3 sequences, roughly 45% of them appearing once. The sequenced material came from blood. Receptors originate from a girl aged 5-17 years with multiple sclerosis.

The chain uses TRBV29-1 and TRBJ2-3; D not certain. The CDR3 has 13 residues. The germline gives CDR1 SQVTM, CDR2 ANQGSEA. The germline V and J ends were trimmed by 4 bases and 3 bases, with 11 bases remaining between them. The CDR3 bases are TGCAGCGTTGTTCCCCGGGCGACAGATACGCAGTATTTT. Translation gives CSVVPRATDTQYF.

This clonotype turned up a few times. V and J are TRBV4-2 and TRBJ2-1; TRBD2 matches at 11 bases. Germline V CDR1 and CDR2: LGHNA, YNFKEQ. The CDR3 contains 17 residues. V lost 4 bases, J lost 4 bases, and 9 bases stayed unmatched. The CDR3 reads CASSRDQGLAGYNEQFF. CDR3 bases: TGTGCCAGCAGCCGAGATCAAGGACTAGCGGGTTACAATGAGCAGTTCTTC.

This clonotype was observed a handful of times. The CDR3 DNA is TGCGCCAGCAGCCGGGGACAGGGGCCGAATGAAAAACTGTTTTTT. Amino acid sequence: CASSRGQGPNEKLFF. V is TRBV5-1 and J is TRBJ1-4, with TRBD1 matching 10 bases. The CDR3 covers 15 residues. V dropped 4 bases and J dropped 5; count of bases not matched to a gene: 5. Germline values: CDR1 SGHRS, CDR2 YFSETQ.

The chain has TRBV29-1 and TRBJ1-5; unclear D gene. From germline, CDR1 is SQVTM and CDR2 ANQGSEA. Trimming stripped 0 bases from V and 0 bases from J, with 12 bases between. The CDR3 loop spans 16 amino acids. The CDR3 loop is CSVEDHRYHSNQPQHF. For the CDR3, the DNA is TGCAGCGTTGAAGATCATAGATACCATAGCAATCAGCCCCAGCATTTT.

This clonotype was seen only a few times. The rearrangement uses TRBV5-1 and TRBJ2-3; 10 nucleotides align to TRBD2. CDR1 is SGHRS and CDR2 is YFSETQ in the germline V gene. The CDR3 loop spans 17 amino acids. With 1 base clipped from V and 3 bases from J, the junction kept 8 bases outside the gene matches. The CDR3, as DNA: TGCGCCAGCAGCTTGCATCCTAGCGGGAGTCGGACAGATACGCAGTATTTT. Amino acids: CASSLHPSGSRTDTQYF.

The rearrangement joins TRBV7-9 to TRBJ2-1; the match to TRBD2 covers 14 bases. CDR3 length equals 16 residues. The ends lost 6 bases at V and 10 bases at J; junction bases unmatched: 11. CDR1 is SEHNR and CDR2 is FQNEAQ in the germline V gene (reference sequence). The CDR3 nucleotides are TGTGCCAGCAGTTTAACCGGGACTAGCGGGAGCGCGGAGCAGTTCTTC. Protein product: CASSLTGTSGSAEQFF.

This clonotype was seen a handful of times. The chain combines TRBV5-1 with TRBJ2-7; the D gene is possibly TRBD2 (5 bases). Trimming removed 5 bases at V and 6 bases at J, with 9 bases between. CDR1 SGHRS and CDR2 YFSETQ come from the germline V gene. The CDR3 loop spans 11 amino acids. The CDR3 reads CASRLEGEQYF. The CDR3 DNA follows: TGCGCCAGCAGATTAGAGGGCGAGCAGTACTTC.

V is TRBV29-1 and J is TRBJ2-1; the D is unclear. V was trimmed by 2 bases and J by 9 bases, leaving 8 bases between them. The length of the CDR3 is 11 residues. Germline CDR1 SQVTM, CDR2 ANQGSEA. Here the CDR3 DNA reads TGCAGCGTTGAATCACTTGGTGAGCAGTTCTTC. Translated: CSVESLGEQFF.

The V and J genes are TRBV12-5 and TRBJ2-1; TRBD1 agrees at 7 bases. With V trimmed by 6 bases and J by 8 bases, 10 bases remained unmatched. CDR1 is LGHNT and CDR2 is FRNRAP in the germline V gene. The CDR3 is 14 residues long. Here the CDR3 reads CASGPSTGSYEQFF. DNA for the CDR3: TGTGCTAGTGGCCCATCGACAGGGAGCTATGAGCAGTTCTTC.

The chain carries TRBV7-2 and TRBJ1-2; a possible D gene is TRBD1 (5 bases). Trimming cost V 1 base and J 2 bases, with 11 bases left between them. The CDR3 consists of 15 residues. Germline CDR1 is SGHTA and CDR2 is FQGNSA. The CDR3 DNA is TGTGCCAGCAGCTTAGGGGACTCCGGGAACTATGGCTACACCTTC. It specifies CASSLGDSGNYGYTF.

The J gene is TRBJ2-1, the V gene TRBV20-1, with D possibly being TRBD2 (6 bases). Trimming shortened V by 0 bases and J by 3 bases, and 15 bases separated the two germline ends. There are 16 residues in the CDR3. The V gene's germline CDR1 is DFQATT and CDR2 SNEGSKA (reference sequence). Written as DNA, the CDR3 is TGCAGTGCTAGAGATCTGCTAGCGCCAGACTACAATGAGCAGTTCTTC. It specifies CSARDLLAPDYNEQFF.

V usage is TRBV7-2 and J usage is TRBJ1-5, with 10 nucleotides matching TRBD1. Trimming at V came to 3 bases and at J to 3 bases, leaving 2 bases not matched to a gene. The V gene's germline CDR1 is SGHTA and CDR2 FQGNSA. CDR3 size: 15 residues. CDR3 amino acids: CASSLGQGTNQPQHF. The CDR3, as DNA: TGTGCCAGCAGCTTGGGACAGGGGACCAATCAGCCCCAGCATTTT.

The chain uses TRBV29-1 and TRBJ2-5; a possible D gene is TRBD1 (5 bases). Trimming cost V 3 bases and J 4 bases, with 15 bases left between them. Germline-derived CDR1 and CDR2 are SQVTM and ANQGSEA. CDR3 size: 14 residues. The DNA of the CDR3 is TGCAGCGTTGACTCGGCAGGGCGCGGAGAGACCCAGTACTTC. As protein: CSVDSAGRGETQYF.

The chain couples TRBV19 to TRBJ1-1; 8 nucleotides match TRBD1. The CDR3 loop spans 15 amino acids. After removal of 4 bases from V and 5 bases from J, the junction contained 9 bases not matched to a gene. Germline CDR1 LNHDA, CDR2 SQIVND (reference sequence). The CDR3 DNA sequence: TGTGCCAGTAGTACCCGGACAGGGATACCAACTGAAGCTTTCTTT. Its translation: CASSTRTGIPTEAFF.

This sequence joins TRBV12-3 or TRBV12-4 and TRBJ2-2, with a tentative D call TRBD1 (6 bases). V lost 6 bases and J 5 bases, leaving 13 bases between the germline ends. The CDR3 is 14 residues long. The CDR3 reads CASRPTGWTGELFF. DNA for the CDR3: TGTGCCAGCAGGCCCACAGGGTGGACCGGGGAGCTGTTTTTT.

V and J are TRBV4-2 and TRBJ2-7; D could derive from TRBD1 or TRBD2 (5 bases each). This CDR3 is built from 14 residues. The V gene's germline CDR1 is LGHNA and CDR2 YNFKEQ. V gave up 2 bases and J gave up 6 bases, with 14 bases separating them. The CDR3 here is CASSQKGTGLEQYF. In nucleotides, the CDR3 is TGTGCCAGCAGCCAAAAAGGGACCGGCCTCGAGCAGTACTTC.

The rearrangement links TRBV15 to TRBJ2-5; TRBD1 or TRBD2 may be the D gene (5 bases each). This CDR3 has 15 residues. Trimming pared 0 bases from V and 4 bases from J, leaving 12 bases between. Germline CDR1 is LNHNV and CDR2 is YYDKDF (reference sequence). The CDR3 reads CATSRDGRDRETQYF. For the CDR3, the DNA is TGTGCCACCAGCAGAGATGGCCGGGACCGAGAGACCCAGTACTTC. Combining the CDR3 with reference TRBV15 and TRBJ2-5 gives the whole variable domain DAMVIQNPRYQVTQFGKPVTLSCSQTLNHNVMYWYQQKSSQAPKLLFHYYDKDFNNEADTPDNFQSRRPNTSFCFLDIRSPGLGDTAMYLCATSRDGRDRETQYFGPGTRLLVL.

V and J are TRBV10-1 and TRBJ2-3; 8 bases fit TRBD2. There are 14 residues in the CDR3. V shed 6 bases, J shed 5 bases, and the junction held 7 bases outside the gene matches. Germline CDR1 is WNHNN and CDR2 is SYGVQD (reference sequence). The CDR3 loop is CASSEPGRGDTQYF. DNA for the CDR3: TGCGCCAGCAGCGAGCCCGGGAGGGGAGATACGCAGTATTTT.

This CDR3 is CASSLDAPSVLGEQFF. The CDR3 nucleotides read TGTGCCAGCAGCTTAGATGCGCCTAGCGTATTAGGTGAGCAGTTCTTC. The chain couples TRBV7-2 to TRBJ2-1, with D possibly matching TRBD2 (6 bases). The CDR3 is made up of 16 amino acids. The V end was cut by 1 base, the J end by 9 bases, with 19 bases between. CDR1 and CDR2 (germline): SGHTA, FQGNSA.

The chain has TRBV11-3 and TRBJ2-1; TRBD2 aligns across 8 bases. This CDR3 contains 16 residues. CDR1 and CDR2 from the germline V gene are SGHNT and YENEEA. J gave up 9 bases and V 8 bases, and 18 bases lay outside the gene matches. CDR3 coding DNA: TGTGCCAGCCACCTCGGTACCGAAGCGGGAGTAGGTGAGCAGTTCTTC. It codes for CASHLGTEAGVGEQFF.

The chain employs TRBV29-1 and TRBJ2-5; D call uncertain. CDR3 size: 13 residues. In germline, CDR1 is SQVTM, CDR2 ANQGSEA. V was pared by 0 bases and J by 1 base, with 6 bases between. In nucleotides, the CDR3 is TGCAGCGTTGAAGAGGTCCCCCAAGAGACCCAGTACTTC. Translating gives CSVEEVPQETQYF.

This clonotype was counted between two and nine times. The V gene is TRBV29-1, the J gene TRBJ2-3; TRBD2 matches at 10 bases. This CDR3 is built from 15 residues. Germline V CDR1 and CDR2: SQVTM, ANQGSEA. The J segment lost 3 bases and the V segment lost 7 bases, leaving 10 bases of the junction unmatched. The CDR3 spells CSANPTSGKTDTQYF. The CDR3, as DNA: TGCAGCGCTAACCCAACTAGCGGGAAGACAGATACGCAGTATTTT.

CDR3 loop: CASSLGGADNEQFF. The CDR3, as DNA: TGCGCCAGCAGCTTGGGGGGGGCAGACAATGAGCAGTTCTTC. V gene TRBV5-1 combines with J gene TRBJ2-1; D assignment may be TRBD1 or TRBD2 (6 bases each). With 0 bases removed from V and 5 bases from J, the gap between germline ends came to 9 bases. Germline lookup yields CDR1 SGHRS and CDR2 YFSETQ. CDR3 length: 14 amino acids.

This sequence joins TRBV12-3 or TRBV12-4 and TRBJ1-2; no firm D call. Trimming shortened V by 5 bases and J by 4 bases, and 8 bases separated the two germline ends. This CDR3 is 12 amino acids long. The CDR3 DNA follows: TGTGCCAGCAGTCCTAACGGCTATGGCTACACCTTC. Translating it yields CASSPNGYGYTF.

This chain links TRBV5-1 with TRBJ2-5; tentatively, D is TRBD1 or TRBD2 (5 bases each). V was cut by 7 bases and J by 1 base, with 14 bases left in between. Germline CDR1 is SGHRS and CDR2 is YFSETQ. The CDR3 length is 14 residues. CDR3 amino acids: CASGTGRIQETQYF. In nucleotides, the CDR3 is TGCGCCAGCGGAACGGGACGGATCCAAGAGACCCAGTACTTC.

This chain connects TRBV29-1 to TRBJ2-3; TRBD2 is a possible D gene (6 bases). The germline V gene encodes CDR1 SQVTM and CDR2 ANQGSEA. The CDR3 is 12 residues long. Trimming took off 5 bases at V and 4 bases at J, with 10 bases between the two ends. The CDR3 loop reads CSVLWGADTQYF. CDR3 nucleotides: TGCAGCGTTCTATGGGGGGCAGATACGCAGTATTTT.